This T cell receptor (beta chain) comes out of a study of blood T cell repertoires in COVID-19 (dated by TCRdb to the early 2020s). For the wider study: Samples from collaborators originated in the United States, Italy and Spain and spanned both the acute and convalescent phases of COVID-19. The prospective study material was composed of cDNA or gDNA derived from T cells, B-cell-depleted T cells, or PBMCs. Subjects who had been exposed to COVID-19, were actively infected with it, or had recovered from it provided the deeply sampled blood TCRbeta repertoires that made up the dataset. The repertoires were made available in a free public database intended to serve as a resource for research on the immune response to SARS-CoV-2. The samples were drawn from the first 160 participants of the ongoing ImmuneRACE study and from 1,254 subjects provided by 6 global collaborators. A de-identified subject ID, COVID-19 status, age in years and sex were almost always included in the sample metadata. Where HLA class I and class II types were available, the types were taken from metadata supplied by the sample provider, not from assay-based typing.

The collaborating institutions used their own protocols to collect whole blood in K2EDTA tubes. Collaborator samples were shipped for TCRbeta analysis as frozen whole blood, isolated PBMCs, or DNA extracted from either sample type. Clipping removes 4 bases from V and 4 bases from J, with 9 as the unmatched junction base count. From a lookup of the germline V gene, CDR1 and CDR2 are KGHDR and SFDVKD. The CDR3 covers 17 residues, taking in both the cysteine and the phenylalanine. The sequence is cut down to CDR3 DNA, 51 bases in frame from base 1. The paper's findings and limits, for the study overall: How much clinical and demographic metadata was included differed by source and by participant, and the metadata was provided uncurated.

Turning to this clone: The specificity of this receptor is unknown. Base qualities are not recorded, but no much larger clone differs from it by a single base.

The immunoSEQ Assay, a bias-controlled multiplex PCR, was used to amplify TCRbeta CDR3 regions from genomic DNA. For the original study's pipeline: The number of nucleated cells in each sample was estimated by amplification of reference gene primers within the assay. To quantify the absolute abundance of each unique TCRbeta CDR3 rearrangement, sequence reads were collapsed and filtered. Productive Simpson clonality was computed per sample as the square root of Simpson's diversity index over productive rearrangements. This immuneACCESS table, as held by TCRdb, lists in-frame sequences with V and J called but not all clones. Of the missing ones, under half trace to an unresolved V gene in checked studies; the others have no known cause. V and J calls and clone size follow that table, whereas D and trimming were derived from the DNA. The sample table shows 90,000 to 140,000 clones, and roughly 80% are seen once. Together, the top ten hold 15% to 17% of the sample.

The chain joins TRBV24-1 to TRBJ2-3; 11 central bases correspond to TRBD1. Material: peripheral blood. The sequence was collected from a woman of 80 years or more with acute or convalescent COVID-19. The CDR3 protein sequence reads: CATSDPTRTGGPDTQYF. In nucleotide form, the sequence is TGTGCCACCAGTGACCCCACACGGACAGGGGGCCCAGATACGCAGTATTTT.